Below are 26 T cell receptor beta chains sequenced from a single sample in a study of T-cell memory formation after mild COVID-19. TCRdb processed the 5' RACE reads anew with MiXCR; each CDR3 protein has one entry. The sample lists 150,000 or so distinct CDR3 sequences, about 14% occurring once. The sample consisted of PBMCs or a T cell subset sorted from them (not recorded which). The receptors shown here come from an adult woman who had mild COVID-19 (a few samples of this study predate the infection). Cell type and time point are not known.

The chain combines TRBV5-6 with TRBJ2-3, with D unresolved. The germline gives CDR1 SGHDT, CDR2 YYEEEE. The CDR3 contains 17 residues. Trimming pared 0 bases from V and 1 base from J, leaving 15 bases between. Written as DNA, the CDR3 is TGTGCCAGCAGCTTGGCCCACCGGTTCACCGGCACAGATACGCAGTATTTT. The encoded protein is CASSLAHRFTGTDTQYF.

The chain is built from TRBV7-2 and TRBJ1-2, with a weak D call TRBD1 (5 bases). Between the trimmed V and J ends, which lost 2 bases and 4 bases, there was a span of 14 bases. Germline CDR1 is SGHTA and CDR2 is FQGNSA. This CDR3 spans 15 amino acids. For the CDR3, the DNA is TGTGCCAGCAGCTTACACCTCGGGGGGTTCTATGGCTACACCTTC. It encodes CASSLHLGGFYGYTF.

This clonotype was seen a few times. The V gene is TRBV29-1, the J gene TRBJ2-7; 13 bases map to TRBD2. Germline V lookup: CDR1 SQVTM, CDR2 ANQGSEA. Trimming cost V 6 bases and J 0 bases; bases outside gene matches: 11. The CDR3 is 17 amino acids. This chain's CDR3 is CSVKTGTSGNSSYEQYF. CDR3 sequence (DNA): TGCAGCGTGAAAACCGGGACTAGCGGGAACAGCTCCTACGAGCAGTACTTC.

This clonotype turned up a few times. The chain joins TRBV6-5 to TRBJ1-1; TRBD1 is a possible D gene (6 bases). CDR1 and CDR2 (germline): MNHEY, SVGAGI. Trimming shortened V by 6 bases and J by 4 bases, and 15 bases separated the two germline ends. The CDR3 is 14 amino acids. The CDR3 spells CASRLQGTGTEAFF. The CDR3 DNA sequence: TGTGCCAGCAGACTACAGGGCACGGGCACTGAAGCTTTCTTT.

There are many counts of this clonotype. The chain combines TRBV4-1 with TRBJ2-3; D might be TRBD2 (6 bases). The V end lost 0 bases, the J end lost 6 bases, and 16 bases lay between the germline ends. The CDR3 spans 16 residues. Germline V CDR1 and CDR2: MGHRA, YSYEKL. Here the CDR3 reads CASSQDAVAVADTQYF. In DNA, the CDR3 is TGCGCCAGCAGCCAAGACGCCGTAGCGGTTGCTGATACGCAGTATTTT.

This clonotype showed up many times. The chain uses TRBV27 and TRBJ1-6; D is possibly TRBD1 (5 bases). Germline CDR1 reads MNHEY; CDR2 reads SMNVEV (reference sequence). This CDR3 contains 18 residues. V lost 6 bases and J 7 bases, leaving 25 bases between the germline ends. CDR3 coding DNA: TGTGCCAGCAGCGACCGATGGCCAGGGTCTGGAACGAATTCACCCCTCCACTTT. Amino acid sequence: CASSDRWPGSGTNSPLHF.

A few counts support this clonotype. J is TRBJ1-1 and V is TRBV14, with TRBD1 matching over 8 bases. The CDR3 sequence is 13 residues long. Germline loops: CDR1 SGHDN, CDR2 FVKESK. J lost 11 bases, V lost 4 bases, and 9 bases had no gene match. The CDR3 nucleotides read TGTGCCAGCAGCCTCGGACAGGGAAGAGGGGCTTTCTTT. Its protein is CASSLGQGRGAFF.

V and J are TRBV6-5 and TRBJ1-4, with TRBD1 matching over 7 bases. V trimming: 0 bases; J trimming: 0 bases; junction bases outside the gene matches: 4. Germline V gene data show CDR1 as MNHEY and CDR2 as SVGAGI. This CDR3 spans 17 amino acids. The DNA for the CDR3 is TGTGCCAGCAGTTACTCAGGGGGCAAGGCAACTAATGAAAAACTGTTTTTT. As protein: CASSYSGGKATNEKLFF.

The chain recombines TRBV7-9 with TRBJ1-6, with D perhaps TRBD1 (6 bases). Germline V CDR1 and CDR2: SEHNR, FQNEAQ (reference sequence). V gave up 4 bases and J gave up 10 bases, with 14 bases separating them. The length of the CDR3 is 14 residues. The CDR3 loop reads CASSSTGIGSPLHF. The CDR3 DNA follows: TGTGCCAGCAGCTCAACAGGGATCGGGTCACCCCTCCACTTT. Combining the CDR3 with reference TRBV7-9 and TRBJ1-6 gives the whole variable domain DTGVSQNPRHKITKRGQNVTFRCDPISEHNRLYWYRQTLGQGPEFLTYFQNEAQLEKSRLLSDRFSAERPKGSFSTLEIQRTEQGDSAMYLCASSSTGIGSPLHFGNGTRLTVT.

V gene TRBV27 combines with J gene TRBJ1-2; D is possibly TRBD1 (6 bases). Germline-derived CDR1 and CDR2 are MNHEY and SMNVEV (reference sequence). CDR3 size: 16 residues. Trimming pared 0 bases from V and 2 bases from J, leaving 13 bases between. The CDR3 DNA follows: TGTGCCAGCAGTTTATCCTGGGCAGGGGAGAACTATGGCTACACCTTC. This sequence encodes CASSLSWAGENYGYTF.

A few counts support this clonotype. CDR3 DNA: TGCAGCGTTGAAGTTCCGGGGGTCCAAAACATTCAGTACTTC. This translates into CSVEVPGVQNIQYF. The V gene is TRBV29-1, the J gene TRBJ2-4, with D tentatively TRBD2 (6 bases). V lost 1 base to trimming and J lost 5 bases, with 12 bases between them. The CDR3 is made up of 14 amino acids. CDR1 SQVTM and CDR2 ANQGSEA come from the germline V gene.

J is TRBJ2-7 and V is TRBV9; TRBD2 aligns across 11 bases. The CDR3 spans 16 residues. Germline values: CDR1 SGDLS, CDR2 YYNGEE. J lost 2 bases, V lost 4 bases, and 8 bases had no gene match. CDR3: CASSPELTSGAYEQYF. The CDR3 coding sequence is TGTGCCAGCAGCCCAGAACTGACTAGCGGGGCCTACGAGCAGTACTTC.

This chain uses TRBV12-3 or TRBV12-4 with TRBJ2-7, with D possibly being TRBD1 (5 bases). The CDR3 has 15 residues. Trimming removed 6 bases from V and 0 bases from J, with 15 bases in between. The CDR3 nucleotides read TGTGCCAGCAGCCTGTCAGGGCTGAGCTCCTACGAGCAGTACTTC. This codes for CASSLSGLSSYEQYF.

A few counts support this clonotype. This chain joins TRBV5-6 and TRBJ2-7; D unresolved. Germline V lookup: CDR1 SGHDT, CDR2 YYEEEE. Between the trimmed V and J ends, which lost 4 bases and 4 bases, there was a span of 9 bases. The CDR3 has 12 amino acids. The CDR3 DNA sequence: TGTGCCAGCAGCAAAAACAGATACGAGCAGTACTTC. It is translated as CASSKNRYEQYF.

The table lists this clonotype with a few counts. The rearrangement uses TRBV5-6 and TRBJ1-2; D gene uncertain. The CDR3 covers 12 residues. The ends were cut back, 2 bases at V and 5 bases at J, with 7 bases in the middle. Germline CDR1 SGHDT, CDR2 YYEEEE. CDR3 coding DNA: TGTGCCAGCAGCTTCGGGGATTATGGCTACACCTTC. The encoded protein is CASSFGDYGYTF.

The rearrangement links TRBV5-1 to TRBJ1-1; D gene uncertain. This CDR3 has 15 amino acids. Trimming took 4 bases from V and 3 from J, leaving 16 bases between them. Germline loops: CDR1 SGHRS, CDR2 YFSETQ. CDR3 region: CASSPAQRSHTEAFF. Written as DNA, the CDR3 is TGCGCCAGCAGCCCAGCGCAGAGGAGCCACACTGAAGCTTTCTTT.

The rearrangement joins TRBV4-3 to TRBJ2-1, with TRBD2 identical over 11 bases. V shed 6 bases, J shed 5 bases, and the junction held 6 bases outside the gene matches. This CDR3 contains 15 residues. Germline loops: CDR1 LGHNA, CDR2 YSLEER. The CDR3 sequence: CASSPTSGRNNEQFF. The CDR3 bases are TGCGCCAGCAGTCCTACTAGCGGGAGAAACAATGAGCAGTTCTTC.

This clonotype has only a few counts. This chain joins TRBV20-1 and TRBJ1-6; D is ambiguous. Trimming cost V 1 base and J 9 bases, with 10 bases left between them. CDR1 and CDR2 (germline): DFQATT, SNEGSKA (reference sequence). The CDR3 is made up of 13 amino acids. CDR3 in amino acids: CSARAQTRSPLHF. The DNA for the CDR3 is TGCAGTGCTAGAGCACAGACACGTTCACCCCTCCACTTT.

This clonotype was counted a few times. This sequence joins TRBV7-2 and TRBJ2-3; D possibly corresponds to TRBD2 (6 bases). Germline assignment: CDR1 SGHTA and CDR2 FQGNSA. CDR3 size: 15 residues. V lost 6 bases to trimming and J lost 0 bases, with 13 bases between them. As DNA, the CDR3 is TGTGCCAGCAGTCCGGACTACCTTAGCACAGATACGCAGTATTTT. This gives the protein CASSPDYLSTDTQYF.

This clonotype was detected a few times. This sequence joins TRBV27 and TRBJ2-7; TRBD1 matches 7 bases. Trimming cost V 6 bases and J 2 bases; bases outside gene matches: 10. This CDR3 has 15 amino acids. Per germline, CDR1 MNHEY and CDR2 SMNVEV (reference sequence). In DNA form, the CDR3 reads TGTGCCAGCAGGTCGACAGGGCGCAGGGCCTACGAGCAGTACTTC. It codes for CASRSTGRRAYEQYF.

The chain recombines TRBV5-1 with TRBJ2-1, with 8 bases fitting TRBD1. The CDR3 consists of 16 residues. The junction had 10 bases not matched to a gene; V was cut back by 0 bases and J by 8 bases. Germline V gene sequence: CDR1 SGHRS, CDR2 YFSETQ. The CDR3 spells CASSLEARRGLDEQFF. The CDR3 nucleotides read TGCGCCAGCAGCTTGGAAGCCCGCAGGGGGCTGGATGAGCAGTTCTTC.

This clonotype has more than one count but fewer than ten. The J gene is TRBJ2-1, the V gene TRBV11-2, with 7 bases aligning to TRBD1. The CDR3 covers 15 residues. Germline lookup yields CDR1 SGHAT and CDR2 FQNNGV. V was pared by 6 bases and J by 5 bases, with 10 bases of the junction left unmatched. The CDR3 protein is CASSIRTGQDNEQFF. Here the CDR3 DNA reads TGTGCCAGCAGTATTAGGACCGGACAGGACAATGAGCAGTTCTTC. The full variable domain, in which reference TRBV11-2 and TRBJ2-1 provide the parts outside the CDR3, is EAGVAQSPRYKIIEKRQSVAFWCNPISGHATLYWYQQILGQGPKLLIQFQNNGVVDDSQLPKDRFSAERLKGVDSTLKIQPAKLEDSAVYLCASSIRTGQDNEQFFGPGTRLTVL.

The sample holds a few counts of this clonotype. The chain combines TRBV7-6 with TRBJ1-1; 8 nucleotides line up with TRBD1. The CDR3 has 14 residues. The germline V gene has CDR1 SGHVS and CDR2 FNYEAQ. V was clipped by 1 base and J by 4 bases; unmatched bases: 2. In nucleotides, the CDR3 is TGTGCCAGCAGCTTAGGACAGGGGACCACTGAAGCTTTCTTT. This gives the protein CASSLGQGTTEAFF.

This clonotype has at least ten counts. Here the CDR3 reads CASSWTGNTGELFF. The CDR3 coding sequence is TGTGCCAGCAGCTGGACGGGTAACACCGGGGAGCTGTTTTTT. The chain combines TRBV7-9 with TRBJ2-2; no clear D gene. Per the germline V gene, CDR1 is SEHNR and CDR2 is FQNEAQ (reference sequence). The ends were cut back, 4 bases at V and 2 bases at J, with 8 bases in the middle. The CDR3 consists of 14 residues. The complete variable domain, with remaining parts taken from reference TRBV7-9 and TRBJ2-2, reads DTGVSQNPRHKITKRGQNVTFRCDPISEHNRLYWYRQTLGQGPEFLTYFQNEAQLEKSRLLSDRFSAERPKGSFSTLEIQRTEQGDSAMYLCASSWTGNTGELFFGEGSRLTVL.

As DNA, the CDR3 is TGCGCCAGCAGCGATGGACAGGGGGACTACTATGGCTACACCTTC. Translation gives CASSDGQGDYYGYTF. The chain is built from TRBV5-1 and TRBJ1-2; TRBD1 agrees at 10 bases. Germline loops: CDR1 SGHRS, CDR2 YFSETQ. The J segment lost 3 bases and the V segment lost 4 bases, leaving 6 bases of the junction unmatched. The CDR3 contains 15 residues.

The CDR3 sequence is CASSSWTESNQPQHF. The CDR3 nucleotides are TGTGCCAGCAGCTCATGGACTGAGAGCAATCAGCCCCAGCATTTT. J is TRBJ1-5 and V is TRBV7-8; D gene uncertain. CDR1 and CDR2 (germline): SGHVS, FQNEAQ. The CDR3 is made up of 15 amino acids. The V end was cut by 4 bases, the J end by 1 base, with 11 bases between.